Below are 22 T cell receptor beta chains sequenced from a single sample in a study of breast tumors, draining lymph nodes, adjacent tissues. TCRdb recomputed calls from the multiplex PCR reads with MiXCR, one row per CDR3 protein. The sample has approximately 190,000 distinct CDR3 sequences, approximately 30% seen once. The lymph nodes were axillary draining lymph nodes from breast cancer patients. Sample: axillary lymph node tissue. Receptors originate from a female donor with breast cancer. Some clones in this sample may be carry-over from other donors' samples.

The chain has TRBV6-2 or TRBV6-3 and TRBJ1-2; D is perhaps TRBD1 (6 bases). Germline CDR1 MNHEY, CDR2 SVGEGT. The V gene lost 5 bases and the J gene lost 0 bases, with 16 bases spanning the gap. This CDR3 contains 16 residues. For the CDR3, the DNA is TGTGCCAGCAGTGACCCACAGGGCTCTTCTAACTATGGCTACACCTTC. It is translated as CASSDPQGSSNYGYTF.

There are a few counts of this clonotype. The J gene is TRBJ1-3, the V gene TRBV6-1, with 7 bases aligning to TRBD1. Germline assignment: CDR1 MNHNS and CDR2 SASEGT. This CDR3 comprises 14 residues. V was pared by 7 bases and J by 4 bases, with 7 bases of the junction left unmatched. The CDR3 protein is CASTRRGEGNTIYF. CDR3 bases: TGTGCCAGCACCCGCAGGGGGGAAGGAAACACCATATATTTT.

The rearrangement uses TRBV6-4 and TRBJ2-1, with 11 bases matching TRBD2. The germline V gene has CDR1 MRHNA and CDR2 SNTAGT. The V segment lost 6 bases and the J segment 4 bases; nucleotides outside the gene matches: 5. The CDR3 extends over 15 amino acids. The CDR3 nucleotides are TGTGCCAGCAGACGGAGGACTAGCGGGTACAATGAGCAGTTCTTC. It specifies CASRRRTSGYNEQFF.

This clonotype was counted many times. The chain recombines TRBV9 with TRBJ1-2, with TRBD1 as a possible D gene (6 bases). Germline CDR1 reads SGDLS; CDR2 reads YYNGEE. The CDR3 runs to 16 residues. V was clipped by 6 bases and J by 4 bases, with 22 bases between them. The CDR3 protein is CASTGGGPRGTYGYTF. CDR3 sequence (DNA): TGTGCCAGCACGGGGGGCGGCCCTAGGGGAACCTATGGCTACACCTTC.

This clonotype was detected ten times or more. The chain recombines TRBV2 with TRBJ2-2; D gene unclear. Trimming pared 3 bases from V and 4 bases from J, leaving 12 bases between. The CDR3 length is 15 residues. CDR1 is SNHLY and CDR2 is FYNNEI in the germline V gene. The CDR3 sequence is CASSDSGSGTGELFF. In nucleotides, the CDR3 is TGTGCCAGCAGTGACTCTGGGTCGGGCACCGGGGAGCTGTTTTTT.

Ten or more counts support this clonotype. The CDR3 here is CASSLQGNEQFF. In DNA form, the CDR3 reads TGTGCCAGCAGCTTACAGGGCAATGAGCAGTTCTTC. The chain links TRBV7-3 to TRBJ2-1; maybe TRBD1 (5 bases). V was pared by 2 bases and J by 6 bases, with 5 bases between. The CDR3 is 12 residues long. Germline CDR1 reads SGHTA; CDR2 reads FQGTGA.

This clonotype was detected many times. The genes are TRBV19 and TRBJ2-7; 8 bases agree with TRBD1. The V segment lost 5 bases and the J segment 2 bases; nucleotides outside the gene matches: 5. CDR3 length: 14 amino acids. Germline CDR1 reads LNHDA; CDR2 reads SQIVND (reference sequence). The CDR3 reads CASSDRGSAYEQYF. In nucleotides, the CDR3 is TGTGCCAGTAGTGACAGGGGATCGGCCTACGAGCAGTACTTC.

Many counts were recorded for this clonotype. V and J are TRBV29-1 and TRBJ2-1; tentative D call: TRBD1 (6 bases). CDR3 length: 14 amino acids. The V end was cut by 6 bases, the J end by 6 bases, with 18 bases between. CDR1 is SQVTM, CDR2 ANQGSEA, per germline. CDR3 protein: CSVTTGPRGNEQFF. The CDR3 nucleotides are TGCAGCGTAACGACAGGCCCCCGAGGCAATGAGCAGTTCTTC.

The V gene is TRBV4-3, the J gene TRBJ1-2, with D possibly TRBD1 on 6 matching bases. Germline CDR1 is LGHNA and CDR2 is YSLEER. The CDR3 contains 14 residues. V was cut by 4 bases and J by 6 bases, with 15 bases left in between. The DNA for the CDR3 is TGCGCCAGCAGCCCCGGCGGGGGGCGGGATGGCTACACCTTC. It codes for CASSPGGGRDGYTF.

The chain links TRBV6-5 to TRBJ2-1; 15 bases line up with TRBD2. The CDR3 covers 16 residues. Germline CDR1 MNHEY, CDR2 SVGAGI. Trimming removed 0 bases from V and 9 bases from J; junction bases left unmatched: 3. DNA of the CDR3: TGTGCCAGCAGTTACTCGGGACTAGCGGGGGGATCTGAGCAGTTCTTC. It translates to CASSYSGLAGGSEQFF.

The sample holds many counts of this clonotype. The chain couples TRBV20-1 to TRBJ2-7; D is possibly TRBD1 or TRBD2 (5 bases each). The V gene lost 3 bases and the J gene lost 0 bases, with 15 bases spanning the gap. The CDR3 sequence is 15 residues long. The germline V gene has CDR1 DFQATT and CDR2 SNEGSKA (reference sequence). CDR3 region: CSARVPGRISYEQYF. The CDR3 DNA follows: TGCAGTGCTAGGGTTCCGGGACGGATCTCCTACGAGCAGTACTTC.

This clonotype was seen ten or more times. The chain couples TRBV7-9 to TRBJ2-7; 7 bases align to TRBD1. The CDR3 is made up of 14 amino acids. Germline CDR1 is SEHNR and CDR2 is FQNEAQ (reference sequence). Unmatched junction bases numbered 8, after V lost 7 bases and J lost 2 bases. The CDR3 spells CASNPDDRAYEQYF. The CDR3, as DNA: TGTGCCAGCAACCCGGACGACAGGGCCTACGAGCAGTACTTC.

This clonotype turned up a few times. A read error is possible here, since a much larger clone lies one base away. This sequence joins TRBV9 and TRBJ2-1; D uncertain. The CDR3 extends over 14 amino acids. Germline assignment: CDR1 SGDLS and CDR2 YYNGEE. CDR3: CASSVDSLVGEQSF. DNA for the CDR3: TGTGCCAGCAGCGTAGACTCCCTCGTCGGTGAGCAGTCCTTC.

This clonotype was observed many times. In DNA form, the CDR3 reads TGTGCCAGCAGCTTAACGGCCGGACTAGCCGGCGGGGAGCTGTTTTTT. Encoded protein: CASSLTAGLAGGELFF. The rearrangement links TRBV7-3 to TRBJ2-2; 8 nucleotides line up with TRBD2. The CDR3 has 16 residues. Germline CDR1 reads SGHTA; CDR2 reads FQGTGA. V shed 0 bases and J 7 bases; nucleotides not matched to a gene: 7.

This clonotype came up a few times. The chain employs TRBV28 and TRBJ1-2; D ambiguous. Between the trimmed V and J ends, which lost 2 bases and 5 bases, there was a span of 6 bases. The CDR3 runs 12 residues. The germline CDR1 and CDR2 sequences are MDHEN and SYDVKM. This CDR3 is CASSLGYYGYTF. The CDR3, as DNA: TGTGCCAGCAGTTTAGGTTATTATGGCTACACCTTC.

The chain recombines TRBV20-1 with TRBJ2-5; 8 bases are shared with TRBD2. The J segment lost 1 base and the V segment lost 0 bases, leaving 7 bases of the junction unmatched. CDR1 DFQATT and CDR2 SNEGSKA come from the germline V gene (reference sequence). This CDR3 contains 16 residues. In DNA form, the CDR3 reads TGCAGTGCTAGAGATATAGCGGGGAGCATCCAAGAGACCCAGTACTTC. It yields the protein CSARDIAGSIQETQYF.

This clonotype has at least ten counts. This chain joins TRBV2 and TRBJ1-5; the match to TRBD1 covers 7 bases. This CDR3 is built from 16 residues. The V gene's germline CDR1 is SNHLY and CDR2 FYNNEI. Losses at the gene ends were 8 bases for V and 0 bases for J; bases not matched to a gene: 10. For the CDR3, the DNA is TGTGCCAGCGGTGGGGGACAGTACTTTAGCAATCAGCCCCAGCATTTT. Amino acids: CASGGGQYFSNQPQHF.

This clonotype was observed a handful of times. A single base separates this from a much larger clone, so it may be a read error. This chain joins TRBV11-2 and TRBJ2-3; D perhaps matches TRBD1 (6 bases). CDR1 and CDR2 from the germline V gene are SGHAT and FQNNGV. There are 13 residues in the CDR3. V was shortened by 4 bases and J by 8 bases, with 13 bases between the two germline ends. The chain's CDR3 is CASSWGRWATQYF. Written as DNA, the CDR3 is TGTGCCAGCAGCTGGGGGCGGTGGGCTACGCAGTATTTT.

The V call is TRBV7-3, the J call TRBJ1-1; D unresolved. The length of the CDR3 is 15 residues. Trimming removed 3 bases at V and 1 base at J, with 12 bases between. Germline V gene data show CDR1 as SGHTA and CDR2 as FQGTGA. Here the CDR3 DNA reads TGTGCCAGCAGCTTGGGCCGGGGAGGGAACACTGAAGCTTTCTTT. Translating it yields CASSLGRGGNTEAFF.

This clonotype was counted many times. The rearrangement joins TRBV19 to TRBJ2-6, with D perhaps matching TRBD2 (5 bases). Germline CDR1 and CDR2: LNHDA and SQIVND (reference sequence). V lost 10 bases to trimming and J lost 3 bases, with 13 bases between them. This CDR3 is built from 14 residues. The CDR3 loop reads CATPGGFGANVLTF. The CDR3 nucleotides are TGTGCCACCCCAGGAGGCTTTGGGGCCAACGTCCTGACTTTC.

This clonotype was detected ten times or more. This chain joins TRBV2 and TRBJ2-5; D perhaps matches TRBD1 (6 bases). The V gene lost 5 bases and the J gene lost 3 bases, with 19 bases spanning the gap. The germline V gene has CDR1 SNHLY and CDR2 FYNNEI. The CDR3 is made up of 16 amino acids. This chain's CDR3 is CASSFQGPWAKETQYF. The CDR3 DNA reads TGTGCCAGCAGTTTCCAGGGGCCCTGGGCTAAAGAGACCCAGTACTTC.

The sample holds many counts of this clonotype. The chain couples TRBV4-1 to TRBJ2-7; D possibly corresponds to TRBD1 (5 bases). This CDR3 has 13 residues. CDR1 and CDR2 (germline): MGHRA, YSYEKL. Between the trimmed V and J ends, which lost 2 bases and 5 bases, there was a span of 10 bases. This chain's CDR3 is CASSQTGQHEQYF. The CDR3, as DNA: TGCGCCAGCAGCCAAACAGGTCAGCACGAGCAGTACTTC.